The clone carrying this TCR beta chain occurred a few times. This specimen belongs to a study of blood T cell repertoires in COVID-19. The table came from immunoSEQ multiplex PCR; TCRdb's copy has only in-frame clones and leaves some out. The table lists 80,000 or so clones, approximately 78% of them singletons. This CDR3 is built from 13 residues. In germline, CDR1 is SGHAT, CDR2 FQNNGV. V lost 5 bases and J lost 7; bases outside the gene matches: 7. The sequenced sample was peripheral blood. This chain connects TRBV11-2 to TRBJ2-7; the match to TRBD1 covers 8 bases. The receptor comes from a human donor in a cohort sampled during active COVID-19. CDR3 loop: CASSPTDRGEQYF. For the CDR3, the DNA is TGTGCCAGCAGCCCTACCGACAGGGGAGAGCAGTACTTC. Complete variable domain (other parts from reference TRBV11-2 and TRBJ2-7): EAGVAQSPRYKIIEKRQSVAFWCNPISGHATLYWYQQILGQGPKLLIQFQNNGVVDDSQLPKDRFSAERLKGVDSTLKIQPAKLEDSAVYLCASSPTDRGEQYFGPGTRLTVT.